This T cell receptor beta chain was profiled in a study of T cell changes during pregnancy in multiple sclerosis. This CDR3 region has 14 residues. Per germline, CDR1 SGHTA and CDR2 FQGNSA. The V end lost 4 bases, the J end lost 7 bases, and 13 bases lay between the germline ends. The data were produced by immunoSEQ multiplex PCR, yet TCRdb's version contains in-frame clones alone and is incomplete. This sample has some 70,000 clones; about 91% occur once, and the top ten carry about 0.3%. The sequence was obtained from a female donor in good health, enrolled as a control in a pregnancy study. The sample here was CD4+ T cells from peripheral blood mononuclear cells, taken in the third trimester of pregnancy. The chain combines TRBV7-2 with TRBJ2-2; a weak D match, TRBD1 (6 bases). CDR3 amino acids: CASSSPGTIGELFF. The CDR3 coding sequence is TGTGCCAGCAGCTCTCCCGGGACAATCGGGGAGCTGTTTTTT.